This TCR beta chain was recovered during a study of type 1 regulatory T cells (dated by TCRdb to about 2021). The study in broad terms: The study characterized an in vitro protocol that generated a Tr1-enriched, alloantigen-specific CD4 T cell product named T-allo10. T-allo10 was being tested clinically in patients with hematological malignancies who were undergoing allogeneic hematopoietic stem cell transplantation. Results and caveats for the whole study, not just this receptor: Compared with non-Tr1 cells, Tr1 cells had a narrower TCR repertoire, and the study took this difference to reflect clonal expansion driven by alloantigen.

TCRdb shows the sequencer as Illumina MiSeq. TCRdb reanalyzed the raw reads on its own, using fastp at Q25 for trimming and MiXCR for clone calling, and kept in-frame beta chains. Each CDR3 protein gets just one entry, which takes the most common genes and DNA from the rows behind it. Across this sample there are about 42,000 distinct CDR3 sequences, with 9% to 15% seen only once. The ten largest make up 7% to 9% of the sample. The CDR3 sequence holds 16 residues, the cysteine and phenylalanine included. Only the CDR3 portion is preserved as DNA: 48 bases, with reading frame beginning at the first base. V ends up 1 base short and J 1 base short, with an unmatched junction base count of 4. The germline V gene supplies CDR1 SGHTA and CDR2 FQGNSA. This clonotype has only a few counts. The specificity of this receptor is unknown. Base quality data are lacking; no much larger clone is found one base away.

The sequence came from a human donor in good health. The chain is assembled from TRBV7-2 and TRBJ2-7; 10 of the junction bases match TRBD1. The sequenced sample was cultured non-Tr1 T cells, either the whole culture or a sorted T cell fraction (not recorded which). The cell subset or site label corresponds to: non-Tr1 population from the T-allo10 product. The DNA sequence is as follows: TGTGCCAGCAGCTTAGTCGGGGGACAGGGGTCCTACGAGCAGTACTTC. This is translated as CASSLVGGQGSYEQYF.